These 20 T cell receptor beta chains came from one sample sequenced in a study of OX40 agonist ivuxolimab in advanced cancers. Clones were sequenced by immunoSEQ multiplex PCR, and TCRdb holds only the in-frame ones, with some missing. This sample has about 100,000 clones, with about 86% found just once. The sequences come from CD4+ or CD8+ T cells sorted from blood, collected in a trial of the OX40 agonist ivuxolimab. These receptors came from an adult with an advanced solid tumor such as melanoma, head and neck, liver or kidney cancer.

The chain joins TRBV6-5 to TRBJ1-2; 7 positions match TRBD1. The germline CDR1 and CDR2 sequences are MNHEY and SVGAGI. With 2 bases clipped from V and 5 bases from J, the junction kept 8 bases outside the gene matches. The CDR3 has 15 amino acids. The CDR3 here is CASSYAQGGEYGYTF. In nucleotides, the CDR3 is TGTGCCAGCAGTTACGCTCAGGGGGGGGAGTATGGCTACACCTTC.

The rearrangement joins TRBV13 to TRBJ2-7; TRBD1 matches at 8 bases. The CDR3 extends over 12 amino acids. V shed 4 bases and J 7 bases; nucleotides not matched to a gene: 3. Germline lookup yields CDR1 PRHDT and CDR2 FYEKMQ (reference sequence). CDR3 in DNA: TGTGCCAGCAGCTCTCGACAGGGGGAGCAGTACTTC. Translating gives CASSSRQGEQYF.

The chain joins TRBV5-1 to TRBJ2-7, with D maybe TRBD1 (5 bases). CDR1 and CDR2 (germline): SGHRS, YFSETQ. V gave up 4 bases and J gave up 5 bases, with 13 bases separating them. The CDR3 contains 13 residues. CDR3 coding DNA: TGCGCCAGCAGCGCCCGGACAAACCACGAGCAGTACTTC. Its protein is CASSARTNHEQYF.

The rearrangement links TRBV18 to TRBJ1-5; D gene unclear. Trimming took off 4 bases at V and 0 bases at J, with 7 bases between the two ends. The CDR3 has 14 amino acids. The V gene's germline CDR1 is KGHSH and CDR2 LQKENI. The CDR3: CASSRGNSNQPQHF. The DNA for the CDR3 is TGTGCCAGCTCACGTGGGAATAGCAATCAGCCCCAGCATTTT.

This sequence joins TRBV6-1 and TRBJ1-1; D unclear. This CDR3 spans 13 amino acids. The V gene lost 6 bases and the J gene lost 2 bases, with 10 bases spanning the gap. Germline V lookup: CDR1 MNHNS, CDR2 SASEGT. This CDR3 reads CASREDYNTEAFF. The CDR3 DNA is TGTGCCAGCAGAGAGGATTACAACACTGAAGCTTTCTTT.

The chain is built from TRBV5-1 and TRBJ2-1; D uncertain. The germline V and J ends were trimmed by 6 bases and 7 bases, with 11 bases remaining between them. This CDR3 is 12 amino acids long. Per the germline V gene, CDR1 is SGHRS and CDR2 is YFSETQ. CDR3 nucleotides: TGCGCCAGCACCGACCAATGGAATGAGCAGTTCTTC. Its translation: CASTDQWNEQFF.

The chain combines TRBV18 with TRBJ1-1; TRBD1 matches at 9 bases. V was clipped by 2 bases and J by 0 bases; unmatched bases: 7. The germline V gene has CDR1 KGHSH and CDR2 LQKENI. The CDR3 has 17 amino acids. The chain's CDR3 is CASSPTQGAQMNTEAFF. The DNA for the CDR3 is TGTGCCAGCTCACCAACACAGGGGGCTCAAATGAACACTGAAGCTTTCTTT.

The CDR3 DNA reads TGCGCCAGCAGTTATTCCGGGACAGGGGGCGGATACACTGAAGCTTTCTTT. It is translated as CASSYSGTGGGYTEAFF. The V gene is TRBV5-1, the J gene TRBJ1-1, with TRBD1 matching over 12 bases. There are 17 residues in the CDR3. J lost 3 bases, V lost 5 bases, and 11 bases had no gene match. The V gene's germline CDR1 is SGHRS and CDR2 YFSETQ.

The chain combines TRBV5-4 with TRBJ2-7, with a weak D call TRBD1 (5 bases). V was cut by 4 bases and J by 0 bases, with 11 bases left in between. This CDR3 is 14 amino acids long. Germline loops: CDR1 SGHNT, CDR2 YYREEE (reference sequence). The CDR3, as DNA: TGTGCCAGCAGCCCCCAGGACACCTCCTACGAGCAGTACTTC. Its protein product is CASSPQDTSYEQYF.

The chain links TRBV4-1 to TRBJ1-2, with D perhaps matching TRBD1 (5 bases). This CDR3 has 18 amino acids. V gave up 0 bases and J gave up 1 base, with 18 bases separating them. Germline CDR1 MGHRA, CDR2 YSYEKL. CDR3 nucleotide sequence: TGCGCCAGCAGCCAAGATCCCCAAACGGGGGACGGTAACTATGGCTACACCTTC. Translating gives CASSQDPQTGDGNYGYTF.

The CDR3 is CASSLATVNTEAFF. The CDR3 coding sequence is TGCGCCAGCAGCTTGGCGACAGTGAACACTGAAGCTTTCTTT. This chain uses TRBV5-1 with TRBJ1-1, with D perhaps matching TRBD1 (5 bases). Between the trimmed V and J ends, which lost 0 bases and 0 bases, there was a span of 6 bases. The CDR3 runs 14 residues. Per the germline V gene, CDR1 is SGHRS and CDR2 is YFSETQ.

The CDR3 DNA reads as TGTGCCAGTAGTATAGGGTCGACAGGAGGAAATGGCTACACCTTC. Protein sequence: CASSIGSTGGNGYTF. V and J are TRBV19 and TRBJ1-2; D perhaps matches TRBD1 (6 bases). The V end lost 1 base, the J end lost 6 bases, and 15 bases lay between the germline ends. CDR3 size: 15 residues. Per the germline V gene, CDR1 is LNHDA and CDR2 is SQIVND (reference sequence).

Comment on this clone: In the same sample, other DNA sequences code for this CDR3. The gene calls are TRBV7-9 and TRBJ1-1; 7 nucleotides line up with TRBD1. V dropped 5 bases and J dropped 1; count of bases not matched to a gene: 1. Germline V CDR1 and CDR2: SEHNR, FQNEAQ (reference sequence). There are 13 residues in the CDR3. The CDR3: CASSRTGNTEAFF. The CDR3 DNA follows: TGTGCCAGCAGCCGGACAGGGAACACTGAAGCTTTCTTT. The full variable domain, in which reference TRBV7-9 and TRBJ1-1 provide the parts outside the CDR3, is DTGVSQNPRHKITKRGQNVTFRCDPISEHNRLYWYRQTLGQGPEFLTYFQNEAQLEKSRLLSDRFSAERPKGSFSTLEIQRTEQGDSAMYLCASSRTGNTEAFFGQGTRLTVV.

The V and J genes are TRBV19 and TRBJ2-3, with TRBD2 matching over 9 bases. The germline V gene encodes CDR1 LNHDA and CDR2 SQIVND (reference sequence). V trimming: 6 bases; J trimming: 3 bases; junction bases outside the gene matches: 13. CDR3 length equals 17 residues. DNA for the CDR3: TGTGCCAGTAGCTTGAGAGTAGTAGCGGGGGAGACAGATACGCAGTATTTT. It yields the protein CASSLRVVAGETDTQYF.

This clone has a handful of counts. The chain couples TRBV9 to TRBJ1-2; the D is unclear. Germline V gene data show CDR1 as SGDLS and CDR2 as YYNGEE. V was pared by 4 bases and J by 8 bases, with 9 bases between. This CDR3 is built from 11 residues. CDR3 loop: CASSYLHGYTF. CDR3 nucleotides: TGTGCCAGCAGCTACCTCCACGGCTACACCTTC.

As DNA, the CDR3 is TGTGCCAGCAGCGCACAGCCGAACACTGAAGCTTTCTTT. Amino acids: CASSAQPNTEAFF. This chain uses TRBV7-3 with TRBJ1-1; D gene unclear. CDR1 is SGHTA and CDR2 is FQGTGA in the germline V gene. The CDR3 spans 13 residues. V lost 5 bases, J lost 1 base, and 8 bases lay in between.

This rearrangement joins TRBV5-1 to TRBJ2-5; maybe TRBD1 (6 bases). The germline V and J ends were trimmed by 4 bases and 2 bases, with 12 bases remaining between them. The CDR3 loop spans 14 amino acids. The germline V gene has CDR1 SGHRS and CDR2 YFSETQ. For the CDR3, the DNA is TGCGCCAGCAGCGAGGACAGCCGACAAGAGACCCAGTACTTC. Protein product: CASSEDSRQETQYF. Combining the CDR3 with reference TRBV5-1 and TRBJ2-5 gives the whole variable domain KAGVTQTPRYLIKTRGQQVTLSCSPISGHRSVSWYQQTPGQGLQFLFEYFSETQRNKGNFPGRFSGRQFSNSRSEMNVSTLELGDSALYLCASSEDSRQETQYFGPGTRLLVL.

This chain connects TRBV2 to TRBJ1-5, with a tentative D call TRBD1 (5 bases). This CDR3 contains 15 residues. Germline lookup yields CDR1 SNHLY and CDR2 FYNNEI. V lost 5 bases and J lost 7, with 18 bases in between. CDR3 DNA sequence: TGTGCCAGCAGTTTTCAAGGCGGGGGTATACAGCCCCAGCATTTT. Encoded protein: CASSFQGGGIQPQHF.

The CDR3, as DNA: TGTGCCAGCAGTCCCAAGTCCTACGAGCAGTACTTC. This encodes CASSPKSYEQYF. This chain connects TRBV6-1 to TRBJ2-7, with D uncertain. CDR1 and CDR2 from the germline V gene are MNHNS and SASEGT. With 5 bases removed from V and 1 base from J, the gap between germline ends came to 6 bases. The CDR3 is 12 amino acids.

The CDR3 loop is CASRDRDQGREKPFF. The CDR3 DNA reads as TGTGCCAGTAGGGATAGGGACCAAGGAAGGGAGAAGCCTTTCTTT. This chain joins TRBV19 and TRBJ1-1; possible D gene TRBD1, 5 bases. V was shortened by 6 bases and J by 12 bases, with 26 bases between the two germline ends. The CDR3 consists of 15 residues. Germline V lookup: CDR1 LNHDA, CDR2 SQIVND (reference sequence).